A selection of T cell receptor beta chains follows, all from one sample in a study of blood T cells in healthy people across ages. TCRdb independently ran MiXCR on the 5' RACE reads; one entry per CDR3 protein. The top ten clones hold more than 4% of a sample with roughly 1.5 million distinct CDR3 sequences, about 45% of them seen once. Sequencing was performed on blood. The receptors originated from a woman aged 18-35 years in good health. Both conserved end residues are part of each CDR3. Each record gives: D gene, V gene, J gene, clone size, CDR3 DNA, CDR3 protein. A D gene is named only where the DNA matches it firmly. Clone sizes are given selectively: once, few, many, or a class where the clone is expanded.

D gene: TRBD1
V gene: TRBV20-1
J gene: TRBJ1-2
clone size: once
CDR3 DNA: TGCATTACGGACAGGGGGCCGATCGGCTACACCTTC
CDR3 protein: CITDRGPIGYTF

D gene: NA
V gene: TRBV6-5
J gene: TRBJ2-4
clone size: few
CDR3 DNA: TGTGCCAGCAGTTACTCAGCAGGGTCCAAAAACATTCAGTACTTC
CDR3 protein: CASSYSAGSKNIQYF

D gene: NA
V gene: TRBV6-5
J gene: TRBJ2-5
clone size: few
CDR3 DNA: TGTGCCAGCAGTTACGCACTCCAAGAGACCCGGTACTTC
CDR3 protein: CASSYALQETRYF

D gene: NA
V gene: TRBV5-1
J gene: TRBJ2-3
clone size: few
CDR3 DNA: TGCGCCAGCAGCCCGACCCCGGGTAGCACAGATACGCAGTATTTT
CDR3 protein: CASSPTPGSTDTQYF

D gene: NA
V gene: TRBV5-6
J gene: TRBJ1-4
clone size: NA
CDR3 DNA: TGTGCCAGCAGCCGTTTCCATGAAAAACTGTTTTTT
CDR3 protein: CASSRFHEKLFF

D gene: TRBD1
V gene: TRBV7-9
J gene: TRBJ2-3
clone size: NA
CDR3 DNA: TGTGCCAGCAGCTTCGGACAGGGGAGCACAGATACGCAGTATTTT
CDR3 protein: CASSFGQGSTDTQYF

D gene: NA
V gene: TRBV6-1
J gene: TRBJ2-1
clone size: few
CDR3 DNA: TGTGCCAGCAGTGAATCCGCAGGGATGGATGAGCAGTTCTTC
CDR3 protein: CASSESAGMDEQFF

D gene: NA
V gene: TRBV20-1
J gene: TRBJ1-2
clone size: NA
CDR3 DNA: TGCAGTACCTTAGGCATTAACTATGGCTACACCTTC
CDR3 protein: CSTLGINYGYTF

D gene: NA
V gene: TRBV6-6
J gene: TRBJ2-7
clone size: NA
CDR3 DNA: TGTGCCAGCAGTACCGAGAGGAAACCCTACGAGCAGTACTTC
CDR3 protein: CASSTERKPYEQYF

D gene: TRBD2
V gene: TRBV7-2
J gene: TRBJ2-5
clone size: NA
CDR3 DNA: TGTGCCAGCAGCTTAGGGGAGCGGGGGGCGGTGGAGACCCAGTACTTC
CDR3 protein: CASSLGERGAVETQYF

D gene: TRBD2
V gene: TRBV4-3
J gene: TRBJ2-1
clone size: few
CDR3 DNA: TGCGCCAGCAGCCAAGATGGGGTAGCGGGAGTGTCCTACAATGAGCAGTTCTTC
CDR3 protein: CASSQDGVAGVSYNEQFF

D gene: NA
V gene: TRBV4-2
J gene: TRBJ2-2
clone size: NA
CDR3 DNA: TGTGCCAGCAGCCAAGGCTGGGGGCCCGGGGAGCTGTTTTTT
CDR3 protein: CASSQGWGPGELFF

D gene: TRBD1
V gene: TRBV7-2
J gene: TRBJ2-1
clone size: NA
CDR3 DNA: TGTGCCAGCAGCGGTAGGACAGGGAATGAGCAGTTCTTC
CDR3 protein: CASSGRTGNEQFF

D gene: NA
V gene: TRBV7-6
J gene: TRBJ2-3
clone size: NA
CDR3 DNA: TGTGCCAGCAGCTTAGTTATCGGCGATACGCAGTATTTT
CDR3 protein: CASSLVIGDTQYF

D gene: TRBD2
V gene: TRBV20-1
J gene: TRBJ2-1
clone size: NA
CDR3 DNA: TGCAGTGCTAGAGTAAGTTCTAGCGGTAGGGGTGAGCAGTTCTTC
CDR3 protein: CSARVSSSGRGEQFF

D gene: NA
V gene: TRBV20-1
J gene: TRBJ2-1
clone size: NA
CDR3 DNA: TGCAGTGCTAGAGTCATGGGTGCCACCTACAATGAGCAGTTCTTC
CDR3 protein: CSARVMGATYNEQFF

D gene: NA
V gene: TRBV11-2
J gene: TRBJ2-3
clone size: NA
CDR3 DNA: TGTGCCGGCAGCTTAGTGCCCGATACGCAGTATTTT
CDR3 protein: CAGSLVPDTQYF

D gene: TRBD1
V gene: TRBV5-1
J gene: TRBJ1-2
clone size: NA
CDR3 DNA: TGCGCCAGCCGCGCAAGAGACAGGGGGTTTCGAGACTATGGCTACACCTTC
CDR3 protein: CASRARDRGFRDYGYTF

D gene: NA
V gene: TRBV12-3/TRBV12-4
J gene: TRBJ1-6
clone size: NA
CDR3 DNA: TGTGCCAGCAGTTCTGGAGGGAGATCACCCCTCCACTTT
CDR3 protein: CASSSGGRSPLHF